This passage covers 2 T cell receptor beta chains from one sample sequenced in a study of blood T cells in healthy people across ages (dated by TCRdb to between 2015 and 2016). Library generation was performed with 5' RACE. Sequencing relied on an Illumina HiSeq 2500. The second PCR ran for about 7 to 11 cycles and used a J-beta primer mix along with a sample-barcoded 5' primer. The raw public data were reprocessed by TCRdb itself: fastp quality trimming at Q25, MiXCR clonotype calling, in-frame beta chains only. Every distinct CDR3 protein forms one entry, paired with its most common genes and DNA. This sample holds 800,000 to 1,300,000 distinct CDR3 sequences; under 30% were observed only once. Less than 0.85% of the sample comes from the top ten. This same sample was also taken into another study, of T cells of mothers and their children.

The sample was blood. The source is a girl aged 2 to 10 in good health.

This chain connects TRBV18 to TRBJ2-5; tentatively, D is TRBD2 (6 bases). The length of the CDR3 is 15 residues. The V gene lost 6 bases and the J gene lost 0 bases, with 14 bases spanning the gap. Germline assignment: CDR1 KGHSH and CDR2 LQKENI. In DNA form, the CDR3 reads TGTGCCAGCTCCCCTCAACTAGCAGACCAAGAGACCCAGTACTTC. Amino acids: CASSPQLADQETQYF.

The sample holds a few counts of this clonotype. J is TRBJ2-1 and V is TRBV29-1; D gene unclear. The germline gives CDR1 SQVTM, CDR2 ANQGSEA. The V end lost 0 bases, the J end lost 2 bases, and 8 bases lay between the germline ends. The CDR3 has 14 amino acids. CDR3 sequence reads: CSVEERGAYNEQFF. The DNA of the CDR3 is TGCAGCGTTGAAGAGCGCGGTGCCTACAATGAGCAGTTCTTC.